This T cell receptor beta chain was recorded in a study of cytomegalovirus exposure and HLA in healthy donors. Notes on the study in general: It was assumed in the presence/absence analyses that sequencing depth was roughly uniform across donors. In a later analysis, HLA-C alleles had the fewest associated TCRs, DRB1 alleles the most.

Of note for this clone: Its target is not known.

Germline V gives CDR1 MNHNY, CDR2 SVGAGI (reference sequence). V shed 6 bases, J shed 7 bases, and the junction held 6 bases outside the gene matches. This CDR3 has 14 amino acids. The primer mix had 60 Vbeta and 13 Jbeta primers. Per the authors' pipeline: Later reanalysis found approximately 76 million unique TCR beta chains, around 10 million of them shared. The repertoire was sequenced with immunoSEQ multiplex PCR; TCRdb's copy has only in-frame clones and lacks some. D and trimming come from the DNA, and the V and J calls and clone size come from that table. The repertoire holds about 220,000 clones, with 82% as singletons.

V and J are TRBV6-6 and TRBJ2-7; 13 bases line up with TRBD2. Sequenced sample: PBMCs. This TCR derives from a middle-aged woman in good health and CMV-seropositive. The CDR3 here is CASSGTSGTGEQYF. The CDR3 region has the DNA TGTGCCAGCAGCGGGACTAGCGGGACCGGGGAGCAGTACTTC.